These T cell receptor beta chains were read from a single sample in a study of response to subunit inactivated influenza vaccine. TCRdb independently ran MiXCR on the RT-PCR reads; one entry per CDR3 protein. This sample yields about 780,000 distinct CDR3 sequences, of which about 18% are seen a single time; about 11% belongs to the top ten. The material sequenced was PBMCs from blood, taken roughly 5 days after vaccination. The origin of the receptors is a man over 45 who received an inactivated influenza vaccine. Both conserved end residues are part of each CDR3. D genes are given only for firm matches. Clone sizes are given selectively: once, few, many, or a class where the clone is expanded.

V	size	D	J	CDR3	DNA
TRBV9	-	-	TRBJ1-1	CASSVVGATEAFF	TGTGCCAGCAGCGTAGTGGGGGCCACTGAAGCTTTCTTT
TRBV7-8	-	TRBD2	TRBJ2-3	CASSLVRLAGETDTQYF	TGTGCCAGCAGCTTAGTCCGACTAGCGGGAGAGACAGATACGCAGTATTTT
TRBV3-1	many	TRBD1	TRBJ2-4	CASSHQDRGNIQYF	TGTGCCAGCAGCCACCAGGACAGGGGAAACATTCAGTACTTC
TRBV29-1	many	TRBD2	TRBJ2-5	CSVPGGRLLSETQYF	TGCAGCGTTCCGGGAGGGCGGCTATTATCTGAGACCCAGTACTTC
TRBV12-3/TRBV12-4	few	-	TRBJ2-2	CASSHPAEGVTGELFF	TGTGCCAGCAGCCACCCTGCGGAGGGAGTCACCGGGGAGCTGTTTTTT
TRBV10-2	few	-	TRBJ1-5	CASSEDRTNQPQHF	TGCGCCAGCAGTGAAGACCGGACTAATCAGCCCCAGCATTTT
TRBV3-1	-	-	TRBJ2-1	CASSNWGTTTNEQFF	TGTGCCAGCAGCAACTGGGGTACCACTACCAATGAGCAGTTCTTC
TRBV4-2	few	-	TRBJ2-1	CASSQDASWVTPYNEQFF	TGTGCCAGCAGCCAAGATGCTTCATGGGTTACCCCGTACAATGAGCAGTTCTTC
TRBV28	-	TRBD2	TRBJ2-3	CASRSLAGPDTQYF	TGTGCCAGCAGATCGTTAGCGGGGCCAGATACGCAGTATTTT
TRBV9	many	TRBD1	TRBJ1-2	CASSAGGGYTF	TGTGCCAGCAGCGCAGGGGGCGGCTACACCTTC
TRBV20-1	-	-	TRBJ2-7	CSARDYAVGDSYEQYF	TGCAGTGCTAGAGATTATGCCGTAGGGGACTCCTACGAGCAGTACTTC
TRBV7-2	many	-	TRBJ1-1	CASSLVPRGEMYAFF	TGTGCCAGCAGCTTAGTACCCAGGGGCGAGATGTATGCTTTCTTT
TRBV12-3/TRBV12-4	-	-	TRBJ2-3	CASSLSNGVGTDTQYF	TGTGCCAGCAGTTTATCAAACGGTGTAGGAACAGATACGCAGTATTTT
TRBV20-1	-	-	TRBJ2-5	CSASSGRQETQYF	TGCAGTGCTAGTTCGGGGCGCCAAGAGACCCAGTACTTC
TRBV12-3/TRBV12-4	-	-	TRBJ2-1	CASTGAPASNEQFF	TGTGCCAGCACCGGCGCCCCGGCGTCCAATGAGCAGTTCTTC
TRBV5-1	few	TRBD1	TRBJ1-4	CASRKQGAANEKLFF	TGCGCCAGCAGAAAACAGGGGGCTGCTAATGAAAAACTGTTTTTT
TRBV7-2	few	-	TRBJ2-2	CASSLADLGELFF	TGTGCCAGCAGCTTAGCCGACCTCGGGGAGCTGTTTTTT
TRBV4-1	many	TRBD1	TRBJ2-1	CASSQSDRVYEKFF	TGCGCCAGCAGCCAATCCGACAGGGTATATGAGAAGTTCTTC
TRBV12-3/TRBV12-4	many	TRBD1	TRBJ1-4	CASSVRQGSKLFF	TGTGCCAGCAGTGTACGACAGGGCTCAAAACTGTTTTTT
TRBV28	-	-	TRBJ2-3	CASYPGQFTDTQYF	TGTGCCAGCTATCCAGGACAGTTCACAGATACGCAGTATTTT
TRBV5-5	-	-	TRBJ1-5	CASSLRVDTGNQPQHF	TGTGCCAGCAGCTTGCGGGTGGATACTGGCAATCAGCCCCAGCATTTT
TRBV20-1	-	-	TRBJ2-5	CSAPDLGVTTQYF	TGCAGTGCTCCGGATTTAGGGGTAACAACCCAGTACTTC
TRBV5-5	few	-	TRBJ2-1	CASSFLSGSSYNEQFF	TGTGCCAGCAGCTTTTTGTCGGGGAGCTCCTACAATGAGCAGTTCTTC